What follows are 7 T cell receptor beta chains derived from one specimen sequenced in a study of neurological immune-mediated disorders. TCRdb used MiXCR to reprocess the 5' RACE reads, holding one entry per CDR3 protein. The data show over 45,000 distinct CDR3 sequences, 4% seen once. The material sequenced was CD4+ T cells from blood. The source of these receptors is a middle-aged woman with multiple sclerosis.

This clonotype showed up many times. This sequence joins TRBV11-2 and TRBJ2-3, with TRBD2 matching over 7 bases. CDR3 length: 15 residues. Germline V gene data show CDR1 as SGHAT and CDR2 as FQNNGV. The junction had 12 bases not matched to a gene; V was cut back by 6 bases and J by 6 bases. DNA for the CDR3: TGTGCCAGCAGGCGCCGGGCTAGCGGCCAGGATACGCAGTATTTT. It translates to CASRRRASGQDTQYF.

This clonotype was detected many times. The chain joins TRBV5-1 to TRBJ2-5, with 8 bases identical to TRBD2. The J segment lost 5 bases and the V segment lost 1 base, leaving 13 bases of the junction unmatched. The V gene's germline CDR1 is SGHRS and CDR2 YFSETQ. This CDR3 spans 17 amino acids. CDR3 DNA sequence: TGCGCCAGCAGCTTGAGTGGGATAGCGGGGAAAATCGAGACCCAGTACTTC. Residues: CASSLSGIAGKIETQYF.

This clonotype was found many times. The genes are TRBV2 and TRBJ1-4; D is uncertain. This CDR3 has 13 residues. CDR1 SNHLY and CDR2 FYNNEI come from the germline V gene. Trimming took off 1 base at V and 6 bases at J, with 6 bases between the two ends. The CDR3 nucleotides read TGTGCCAGCAGTGAAGGACACGATGAAAAACTGTTTTTT. Amino acid sequence: CASSEGHDEKLFF.

This clonotype came up many times. This chain joins TRBV9 and TRBJ1-5; TRBD1 matches 8 bases. Looked up from germline, CDR1 is SGDLS and CDR2 is YYNGEE. V lost 4 bases to trimming and J lost 11 bases; unmatched junction nucleotides: 14. The CDR3 runs to 15 residues. The CDR3 reads CASSPGTGGFLAQHF. The CDR3 DNA reads TGTGCCAGCAGCCCCGGGACAGGTGGCTTTTTAGCCCAGCATTTT.

This clonotype has ten or more counts. The chain links TRBV5-1 to TRBJ2-6; 12 bases align to TRBD1. Looked up from germline, CDR1 is SGHRS and CDR2 is YFSETQ. The V segment lost 4 bases and the J segment 0 bases; nucleotides outside the gene matches: 5. The CDR3 length is 18 residues. The CDR3 region has the DNA TGCGCCAGCAGCAGGGGACAGGGGGCCGCCTCTGGGGCCAACGTCCTGACTTTC. Translating gives CASSRGQGAASGANVLTF. The variable domain in full, with the rest retrieved from reference TRBV5-1 and TRBJ2-6, is KAGVTQTPRYLIKTRGQQVTLSCSPISGHRSVSWYQQTPGQGLQFLFEYFSETQRNKGNFPGRFSGRQFSNSRSEMNVSTLELGDSALYLCASSRGQGAASGANVLTFGAGSRLTVL.

The table lists this clonotype with many counts. This chain joins TRBV20-1 and TRBJ1-1; D gene ambiguous. Germline assignment: CDR1 DFQATT and CDR2 SNEGSKA (reference sequence). The CDR3 runs 15 residues. V was trimmed by 5 bases and J by 0 bases, leaving 16 bases between them. CDR3 region: CSAPPEGTMNTEAFF. The CDR3 DNA follows: TGCAGTGCTCCACCCGAGGGCACCATGAACACTGAAGCTTTCTTT.

The table lists this clonotype with many counts. The chain uses TRBV5-1 and TRBJ2-7; no clear D gene. This CDR3 has 14 amino acids. Germline CDR1 and CDR2: SGHRS and YFSETQ. V shed 2 bases and J shed 3 bases, with 12 bases lying between them. CDR3 sequence: CASSFTTNRYEQYF. The CDR3 bases are TGCGCCAGCAGCTTCACAACTAACCGCTACGAGCAGTACTTC.